The present entry profiles one TCR beta chain with its context. No cognate antigen has been identified for it. Within one base of it there is no much larger clone, and no base qualities were kept. The data are from a study of cytomegalovirus exposure and HLA in healthy donors (TCRdb year 2017). About the full investigation: An earlier analysis of a few hundred of the donors reported approximately 260 Gb of sequence data and 117 million unique TCR beta sequences obtained from about 180 million T cells. An early release covering about 600 HLA-typed donors comprised approximately 300 gigabases of sequencing data and around 85 million unique TCR sequences. Of the 300 to 500 genotyped donors, approximately 81% were placed in the genetic ancestry cluster associated with self-reported Caucasian donors. The study was designed to test whether signatures of past pathogen exposure could be identified by cataloging public T cell receptors. The study profiled the T cell repertoires of hundreds of subjects by immunosequencing and related them to cytomegalovirus serostatus. Besides the first cohort of around 700 subjects, a separate validation cohort made up of 90 to 150 different subjects was used. To predict cytomegalovirus infection status, the study combined high-throughput TCR immunosequencing, statistical association of individual TCRs with disease status, and machine learning. In a later analysis, previously published TCR beta repertoires from several hundred donors were re-analyzed and high-resolution HLA genotyping was added so that TCR occurrence patterns could be studied. Rather than drawing on any new phenotypic data, the later analysis identified candidate immune exposures from TCR beta sequences and the way those sequences occurred across donors. In an earlier analysis of 587 of the donors, high-throughput TCR beta sequencing was used to judge whether each TCR beta V gene segment behaved as functional or pseudogenic. Alongside the repertoire data, information on donor age, sex, ethnicity and CMV serostatus was compiled. Genome-wide SNP genotypes for about 65% of the roughly 700 donors were used in a later genetic analysis, which treated that subset as a discovery cohort. All discovery cohort repertoires had been generated on a single sequencing platform. Class I and class II HLA loci were covered by the typing at four-digit resolution. The number of typed donors differed by locus: 629-630 for A, B, C, DRB1 and DQB1; 500 to 550 for DQA1; some 610 for DPA1; and around 470 for DPB1. Because of strong linkage in the cohort, five DR-DQ haplotypes were treated as single units for association and clustering. Across some 400 genotyped donors of the cohort, an average of roughly 230,000 unique TCR beta nucleotide sequences per donor were sequenced, and 15% to 20% of those sequences were non-productive.

The cohort comprised several hundred healthy bone marrow donors. Cohort members were all nominally healthy when sampled, although unrecorded immune exposures were likely present. The donor tested CMV seropositive, placing the donor among the 250 to 300 seropositive members of the cohort. Every donor gave a peripheral blood sample, and the peripheral blood mononuclear cells from that sample were used for TCR beta sequencing. The Qiagen DNeasy Blood Extraction Kit was used to extract genomic DNA from the blood cell samples. Ends trimmed: V by 4 bases, J by 7 bases; bases unmatched to a gene: 6. As encoded in the germline V gene (reference sequence), CDR1 is MNHEY while CDR2 is SMNVEV. The CDR3 spans 15 residues, from the cysteine through the phenylalanine. The sequence is cut down to CDR3 DNA, 45 bases in frame from base 1. General findings and caveats noted by the study authors: Most TCR sequences were seen in very few donors, while some public TCRs were found in many individuals. In a later analysis, 16,951 TCR beta sequences were associated with specific HLA alleles at a false discovery rate of 0.05. According to a later analysis, most CMV-associated TCR beta chains appeared to be HLA-restricted, and the HLA associations seemed to be driven largely by CMV exposure. For the cohort, immune exposure information was limited to CMV serostatus. In both the original and validation cohorts, the classifier was reported to diagnose cytomegalovirus status with high specificity and sensitivity. Only TCR beta chains were sequenced in this cohort, and the absence of alpha or paired-chain data limited detectable features. Presence/absence analyses assumed roughly uniform sequencing depth across donors, an assumption that may not hold. A cluster of highly shared sequence variants was judged likely to be a technical artifact of the sequencing pipeline. The authors suggested that the approach could potentially be extended to other disease states and immunological phenotypes. Some IMGT-functional V segments, including TRBV6-2 and TRBV6-3, could not be told apart with the 87-base-pair reads, so those segments were excluded. In vitro tests confirmed that a few of the cytomegalovirus-associated TCR beta chains recognize cytomegalovirus antigens. V-gene and J-gene trimming of TCR beta chains was associated with a missense DCLRE1C variant in a later genetic analysis, and the association was replicated in an independent cohort. A further reported finding was that TCR beta sequences accurately predicted the HLA-A and HLA-B alleles for most subjects in the first cohort. Linkage disequilibrium might explain the correlated functional status among segregating V segments, but an unknown experimental factor could not be excluded. In the study, about 150 TCR beta chains were listed as associated with cytomegalovirus. Strong co-occurrence of HLA alleles, especially DR and DQ, made assigning TCR associations to individual alleles difficult. An earlier analysis of 587 of the donors showed that most TCR beta V segments appeared in productive rearrangements either about 90% or about 30% of the time, which broadly matched IMGT annotations. Because some donors lacked HLA typing at each locus, the association tests relied only on the typed subset. In a later genetic analysis, fewer N-insertions in productive TCRs were reported among donors in an Asian-associated ancestry cluster than the approximately 670-donor mean. According to a later analysis, parvovirus B19, influenza, CMV and Epstein-Barr virus appeared linked to several top co-occurrence clusters. According to a later analysis, TCR association rates differed among HLA loci, with DRB1 alleles showing the most associated TCRs and HLA-C alleles showing the fewest. Because counts were too low, roughly 17 rarely observed V segments, including chromosome 9 orphons, were left out of the earlier analysis of 587 of the donors. In a later analysis, HLA-associated TCR beta chains showed more clonal expansion and lower generation probabilities than non-associated chains that were equally common.

Libraries were made using the immunoSEQ multiplex PCR assay. For the multiplex PCR, a mixture combining 60 forward primers for TCR Vbeta segments and 13 reverse primers for TCR Jbeta segments was used. Amplification of the CDR3 region of rearranged TCR beta genes was performed with a multiplex PCR assay on genomic DNA. Amplified TCR beta libraries were sequenced as 87-base-pair reads on the Illumina HiSeq System. As for how the authors treated the data: Across the 500 to 850 repertoires, a later analysis counted about 81 million unique TCR beta chains, roughly 11 million of which were shared by at least two donors. To remove PCR and sequencing errors, raw reads were error-corrected and collapsed into unique sequences using a nearest-neighbor algorithm that merged closely related sequences. V, D and J gene segments were assigned by aligning CDR3 sequences to IMGT reference sequences. For a sequence to be retained, a match of at least six nucleotides was required to both a V gene segment and a J gene segment. Rearrangements were classified as productive when the CDR3 lacked stop codons and remained in frame with V and J, and all other rearrangements were classified as non-productive. Following IMGT convention, CDR3 was defined as the stretch from the second conserved V-encoded cysteine to the conserved J-encoded phenylalanine. Sequences without an unambiguous match to a single V gene segment were excluded from the earlier analysis of about 600 of the donors. In an earlier analysis of 587 of the donors, V segments were called functional above 56.7% productive rearrangements and were called segregating when the between-donor standard deviation exceeded 5%. A statistical classification framework was developed to diagnose cytomegalovirus status using the catalog of TCR beta chain sequences. In a later analysis, TCR nucleotide sequences were compared against IMGT/GENE-DB human TR gene sequences so that V and J genes could be assigned. A later analysis assigned CDR3 sequences and most-parsimonious VDJ recombination scenarios with the TCRdist pipeline. In a later analysis, each TCR beta chain was defined by its CDR3 amino acid sequence together with its V-gene family, and reads without a unique V-gene family were excluded. In a later analysis, a few hundred highly shared, low-generation-probability nucleotide sequences were removed to address suspected cross-contamination and a sequencing artifact. For each public chain, a later analysis derived a clonal expansion index from normalized ranks of inferred template counts within each repertoire. In a later analysis, generation probabilities were computed with a VDJ recombination model fitted to out-of-frame rearrangements, and the resulting probabilities were checked against IGoR. In a later analysis, hypergeometric tests were used to score TCR-TCR, TCR-HLA and TCR-CMV co-occurrence, with a repertoire-size bias correction applied to TCR pairs. In a later analysis, false discovery rates were estimated by permuting HLA or CMV assignments 20 times. In a later analysis, co-occurring TCRs were grouped using DBSCAN, and TCRdist sequence similarity was added for clustering within HLA-allele-positive subsets. Repertoires with fewer than 30,000 or more than 120,000 public chains, plus five repertoires with anomalous nucleotide sharing, were excluded from co-occurrence clustering. TCRdb took this table from immuneACCESS and kept in-frame rearrangements with V and J called. Such tables lack part of the clones; where checked against another copy, unresolved V genes explain under half of the gap, and the rest is unexplained. V and J calls and clone size are as listed in that table; D and trimming were resolved from the DNA. The sample table records 150,000 to 200,000 clones; about 88% of these occur just once. 2% to 2.5% of the sample is taken by the ten largest.

The sample consisted of PBMCs. The rearranged chain carries TRBV27 and TRBJ1-4, with 10 junctional bases fitting TRBD1. This TCR came from a man between 18 and 29 years old in good health and CMV-seropositive. The CDR3 amino acid sequence is: CASSYGTGAREKLFF. The DNA sequence reads TGTGCCAGCAGTTACGGGACAGGGGCTCGTGAAAAACTGTTTTTT.